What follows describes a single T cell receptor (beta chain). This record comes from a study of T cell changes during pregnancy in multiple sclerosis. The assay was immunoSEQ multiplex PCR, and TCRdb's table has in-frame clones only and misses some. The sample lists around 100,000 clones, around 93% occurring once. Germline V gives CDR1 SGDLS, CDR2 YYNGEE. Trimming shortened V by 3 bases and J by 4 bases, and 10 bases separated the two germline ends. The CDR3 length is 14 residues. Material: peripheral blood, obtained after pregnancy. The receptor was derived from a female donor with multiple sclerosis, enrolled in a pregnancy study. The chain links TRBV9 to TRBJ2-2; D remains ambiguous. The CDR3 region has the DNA TGTGCCAGCAGCGCCGTTGATAGCACCGGGGAGCTGTTTTTT. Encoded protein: CASSAVDSTGELFF.